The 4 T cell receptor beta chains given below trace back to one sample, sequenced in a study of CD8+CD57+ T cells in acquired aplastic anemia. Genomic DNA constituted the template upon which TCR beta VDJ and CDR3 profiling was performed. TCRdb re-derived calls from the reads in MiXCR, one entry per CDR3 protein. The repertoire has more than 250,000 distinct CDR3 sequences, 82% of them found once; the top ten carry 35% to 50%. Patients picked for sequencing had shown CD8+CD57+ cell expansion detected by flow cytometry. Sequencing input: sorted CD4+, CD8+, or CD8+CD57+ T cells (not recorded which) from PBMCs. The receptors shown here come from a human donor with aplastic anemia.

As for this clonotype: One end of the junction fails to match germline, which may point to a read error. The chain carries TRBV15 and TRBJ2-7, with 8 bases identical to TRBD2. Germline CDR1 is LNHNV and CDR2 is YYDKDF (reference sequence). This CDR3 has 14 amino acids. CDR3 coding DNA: TGCACCACTAGCGGCCGGGGGATCACCTACGAGCAGTACTTC. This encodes CTTSGRGITYEQYF.

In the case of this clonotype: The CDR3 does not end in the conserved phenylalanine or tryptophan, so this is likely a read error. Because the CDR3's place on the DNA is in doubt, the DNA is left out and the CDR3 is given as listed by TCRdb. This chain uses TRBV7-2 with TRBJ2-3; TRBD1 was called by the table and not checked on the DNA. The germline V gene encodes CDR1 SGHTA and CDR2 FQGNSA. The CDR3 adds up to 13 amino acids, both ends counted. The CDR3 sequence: CASSAGGTPYEQY.

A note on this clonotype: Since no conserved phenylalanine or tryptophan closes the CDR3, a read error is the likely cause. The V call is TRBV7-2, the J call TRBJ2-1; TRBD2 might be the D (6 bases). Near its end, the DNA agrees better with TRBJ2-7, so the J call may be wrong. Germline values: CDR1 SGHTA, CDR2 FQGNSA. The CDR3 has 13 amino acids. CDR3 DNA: TGTGCCAGCAGTGATGGGAGGATCCATCTGCAGTACTGC. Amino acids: CASSDGRIHLQYC.

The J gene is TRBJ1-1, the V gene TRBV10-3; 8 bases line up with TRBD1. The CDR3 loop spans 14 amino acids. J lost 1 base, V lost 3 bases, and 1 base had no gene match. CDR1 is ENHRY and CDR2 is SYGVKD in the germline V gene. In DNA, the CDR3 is TGTGCCATCAGTGATGGACAGGGGAACACTGAAGCTTTCTTT. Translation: CAISDGQGNTEAFF.